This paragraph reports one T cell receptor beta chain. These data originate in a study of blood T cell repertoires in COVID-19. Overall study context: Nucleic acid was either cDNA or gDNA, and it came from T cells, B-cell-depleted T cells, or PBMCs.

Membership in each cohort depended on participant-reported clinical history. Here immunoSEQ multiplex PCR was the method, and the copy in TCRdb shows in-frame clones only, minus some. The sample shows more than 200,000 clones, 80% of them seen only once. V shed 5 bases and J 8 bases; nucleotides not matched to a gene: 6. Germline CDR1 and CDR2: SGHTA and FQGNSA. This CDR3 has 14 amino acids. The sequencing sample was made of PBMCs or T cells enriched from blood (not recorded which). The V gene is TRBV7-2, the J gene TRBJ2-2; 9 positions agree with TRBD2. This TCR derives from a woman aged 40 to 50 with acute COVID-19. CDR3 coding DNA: TGTGCCAGCAGCCCCTGGCGGGAGGGTGGGGAGCTGTTTTTT. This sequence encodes CASSPWREGGELFF.